Listed below are T cell receptor beta chains from one sample, sequenced in a study of cytomegalovirus exposure and HLA in healthy donors. Produced via immunoSEQ multiplex PCR; TCRdb's table is partial and in-frame only. The profile shows about 190,000 clones, roughly 80% of them singletons. Sequenced input: PBMCs. The receptor set was obtained from a woman in her 30s in good health and CMV-seropositive. Each CDR3 is given with its conserved first and last residue. A D gene is named only where the DNA matches it firmly. A clone size is listed for some rows: how often the clone was seen (once, few, many), or a class if it is expanded.

v_call	clone_size	d_call	j_call	cdr3_aa	cdr3_nt
TRBV20-1	NA	NA	TRBJ2-1	CSASRGDEQFF	TGCAGTGCGTCCCGAGGCGATGAGCAGTTCTTC
TRBV28	NA	NA	TRBJ2-7	CASSPSGGLYEQYF	TGTGCCAGCAGTCCTTCCGGGGGGCTCTACGAGCAGTACTTC
TRBV7-9	NA	NA	TRBJ2-7	CASSYLLDEQYF	TGTGCCAGCAGCTACTTACTAGACGAGCAGTACTTC
TRBV7-3	NA	TRBD2	TRBJ2-1	CASSQWGRAGDNEQFF	TGTGCCAGCAGCCAGTGGGGGAGGGCGGGGGACAATGAGCAGTTCTTC
TRBV2	NA	NA	TRBJ2-7	CASEKEVPYF	TGTGCCAGCGAAAAAGAGGTTCCGTACTTC
TRBV29-1	NA	TRBD1	TRBJ1-1	CSVKTGVTEAFF	TGCAGCGTGAAGACAGGGGTCACTGAAGCTTTCTTT
TRBV5-1	NA	NA	TRBJ2-5	CASSLVTRQVETQYF	TGCGCCAGCAGCTTGGTCACCAGACAGGTCGAGACCCAGTACTTC
TRBV20-1	once	TRBD2	TRBJ2-1	CSAIGGSKQFF	TGCAGTGCTATCGGGGGGAGTAAGCAGTTCTTC
TRBV7-9	NA	NA	TRBJ2-3	CASSSEERGTDTQYF	TGTGCCAGCAGCTCAGAGGAGCGGGGCACAGATACGCAGTATTTT
TRBV19	NA	TRBD1	TRBJ2-5	CASKQSRGPETQYF	TGTGCCAGTAAACAATCCAGGGGGCCAGAGACCCAGTACTTC
TRBV6-1	once	NA	TRBJ2-5	CASRDTKETQYF	TGTGCCAGCAGGGACACAAAAGAGACCCAGTACTTC
TRBV30	NA	NA	TRBJ1-2	CAWSVHYYGYTF	TGTGCCTGGAGTGTCCACTACTATGGCTACACCTTC
TRBV15	NA	TRBD1	TRBJ1-1	CATSGTVNTEAFF	TGTGCCACCAGCGGGACAGTGAACACTGAAGCTTTCTTT
TRBV27	NA	TRBD1	TRBJ1-1	CASSLGGTGGTEAFF	TGTGCCAGCAGTTTGGGGGGGACAGGGGGGACTGAAGCTTTCTTT
TRBV2	NA	TRBD1	TRBJ1-2	CASRGGTGVVLYGYTF	TGTGCCAGCAGGGGAGGGACAGGGGTCGTCCTCTATGGCTACACCTTC
TRBV11-2	NA	NA	TRBJ1-6	CASSFGRADSPLHF	TGTGCCAGCAGCTTCGGGAGGGCGGATTCACCCCTCCACTTT
TRBV28	NA	NA	TRBJ2-1	CASSLTVLSSYNEQFF	TGTGCCAGCAGTTTAACGGTCCTGAGCTCCTACAATGAGCAGTTCTTC
TRBV7-2	NA	TRBD2	TRBJ2-7	CASSPTSGRAGYEQYF	TGTGCCAGCAGCCCCACTAGCGGGAGGGCCGGGTACGAGCAGTACTTC
TRBV18	many	NA	TRBJ1-1	CASSRGLTEAFF	TGTGCCAGCTCCCGCGGCCTTACTGAAGCTTTCTTT
TRBV19	NA	NA	TRBJ1-3	CASSTDLFSGNTIYF	TGTGCCAGTAGTACGGACTTATTCTCTGGAAACACCATATATTTT
TRBV27	NA	TRBD1	TRBJ1-1	CASSPQGARTEAFF	TGTGCCAGCAGTCCACAGGGGGCGCGGACTGAAGCTTTCTTT
TRBV18	NA	TRBD1	TRBJ2-1	CASSLQGYSYNEQFF	TGTGCCAGCTCACTACAGGGGTACTCCTACAATGAGCAGTTCTTC
TRBV30	NA	TRBD1	TRBJ2-2	CAWKQGVNTGELFF	TGTGCCTGGAAACAGGGGGTTAACACCGGGGAGCTGTTTTTT
TRBV6-6	NA	NA	TRBJ2-3	CASSLERTRTDTQYF	TGTGCCAGCAGTTTAGAGCGGACCCGCACAGATACGCAGTATTTT
TRBV18	NA	TRBD2	TRBJ2-3	CASSPQRGGGTDTQYF	TGTGCCAGCTCACCACAGCGGGGGGGCGGCACAGATACGCAGTATTTT
TRBV5-1	NA	TRBD2	TRBJ2-1	CASSLGGTTHNEQFF	TGCGCCAGCAGCTTGGGGGGGACTACCCACAATGAGCAGTTCTTC
TRBV9	once	TRBD2	TRBJ2-1	CASSSGTTADEQFF	TGTGCCAGCAGCTCTGGGACTACCGCGGATGAGCAGTTCTTC
TRBV7-2	NA	TRBD1	TRBJ2-2	CASSEAGTANTGELFF	TGTGCCAGCAGCGAAGCCGGGACAGCCAACACCGGGGAGCTGTTTTTT
TRBV30	NA	NA	TRBJ1-6	CAWSVGGTRPSNSPLHF	TGTGCCTGGAGTGTCGGGGGGACAAGACCCTCTAATTCACCCCTCCACTTT
TRBV5-8	once	TRBD1	TRBJ1-1	CASSMMGQGGYTEAFF	TGTGCCAGCAGCATGATGGGACAGGGCGGTTACACTGAAGCTTTCTTT
TRBV19	once	NA	TRBJ1-2	CASSRDYDSYGYTF	TGTGCCAGTAGTAGAGACTATGACAGCTATGGCTACACCTTC
TRBV4-2	few	TRBD2	TRBJ2-7	CASSQTSGTLFYEQYF	TGTGCCAGCAGCCAAACTAGCGGGACTCTGTTCTACGAGCAGTACTTC
TRBV6-6	NA	NA	TRBJ2-1	CASSYSGGGGNEQFF	TGTGCCAGCAGTTACTCTGGAGGGGGCGGAAATGAGCAGTTCTTC
TRBV5-1	NA	NA	TRBJ1-1	CASSLGPGGNTEAFF	TGCGCCAGCAGCTTGGGTCCGGGGGGGAACACTGAAGCTTTCTTT
TRBV30	NA	TRBD1	TRBJ2-7	CAWSRDRGLEQYF	TGTGCCTGGAGCCGGGACAGGGGGCTGGAGCAGTACTTC
TRBV5-1	NA	NA	TRBJ2-7	CASSSRGILYEQYF	TGCGCCAGCAGCTCCCGCGGGATTCTATACGAGCAGTACTTC
TRBV19	NA	NA	TRBJ1-5	CATTMGGDNQPQHF	TGTGCCACCACAATGGGGGGAGACAATCAGCCCCAGCATTTT
TRBV2	NA	TRBD2	TRBJ2-1	CASSKGLGSYNEQFF	TGTGCCAGCAGTAAGGGACTAGGGTCCTACAATGAGCAGTTCTTC
TRBV23-1	few	NA	TRBJ2-7	CASSQFRGRTYEQYF	TGCGCCAGCAGTCAATTCAGGGGCCGTACCTACGAGCAGTACTTC
TRBV5-1	NA	NA	TRBJ1-1	CASSTERGGAFF	TGCGCCAGCAGCACCGAGAGGGGAGGGGCTTTCTTT